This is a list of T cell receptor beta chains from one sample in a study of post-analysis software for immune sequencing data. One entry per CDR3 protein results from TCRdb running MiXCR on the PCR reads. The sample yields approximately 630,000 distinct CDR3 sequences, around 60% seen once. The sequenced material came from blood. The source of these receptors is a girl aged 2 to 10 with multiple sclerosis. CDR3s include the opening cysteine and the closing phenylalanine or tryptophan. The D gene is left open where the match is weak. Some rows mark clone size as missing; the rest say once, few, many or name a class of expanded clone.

CDR3 protein: CASSITLAGGYNEQFF
CDR3 DNA: TGCGCCAGCAGCATTACTCTAGCGGGAGGATACAATGAGCAGTTCTTC
D gene: TRBD2
clone size: -
J gene: TRBJ2-1
V gene: TRBV5-1

CDR3 protein: CASSERQGEAYEQYF
CDR3 DNA: TGCGCCAGCAGCGAAAGACAGGGGGAGGCTTACGAGCAGTACTTC
D gene: TRBD1
clone size: -
J gene: TRBJ2-7
V gene: TRBV5-1

CDR3 protein: CASSALGGGDTEQFF
CDR3 DNA: TGTGCCAGCAGCGCTCTAGGCGGAGGGGATACTGAGCAGTTCTTC
D gene: -
clone size: -
J gene: TRBJ2-1
V gene: TRBV27

CDR3 protein: CSATETLDHEQYF
CDR3 DNA: TGCAGTGCTACGGAGACCTTGGACCACGAGCAGTACTTC
D gene: -
clone size: -
J gene: TRBJ2-7
V gene: TRBV20-1

CDR3 protein: CASSLFPSSTDTQYF
CDR3 DNA: TGTGCCAGCAGCTTATTTCCCTCGAGCACAGATACGCAGTATTTT
D gene: -
clone size: -
J gene: TRBJ2-3
V gene: TRBV7-2

CDR3 protein: CSVHWRGSGDEQFF
CDR3 DNA: TGCAGCGTTCACTGGAGGGGGAGTGGGGATGAGCAGTTCTTC
D gene: -
clone size: -
J gene: TRBJ2-1
V gene: TRBV29-1

CDR3 protein: CASSVDQGHLSYEQYF
CDR3 DNA: TGTGCCAGCAGCGTAGATCAGGGCCACCTTTCCTACGAGCAGTACTTC
D gene: -
clone size: -
J gene: TRBJ2-7
V gene: TRBV9

CDR3 protein: CASSPYPGLAEAYEQYF
CDR3 DNA: TGTGCCAGCAGCCCTTACCCTGGACTAGCGGAGGCCTACGAGCAGTACTTC
D gene: TRBD2
clone size: few
J gene: TRBJ2-7
V gene: TRBV7-2

CDR3 protein: CASSSVSGEAGVRETQYF
CDR3 DNA: TGTGCCAGCAGCTCAGTTTCGGGGGAAGCGGGGGTGAGGGAGACCCAGTACTTC
D gene: TRBD2
clone size: few
J gene: TRBJ2-5
V gene: TRBV7-6

CDR3 protein: CASRPERTEGYEQYF
CDR3 DNA: TGCGCCAGCCGTCCCGAACGGACTGAGGGATACGAGCAGTACTTC
D gene: -
clone size: -
J gene: TRBJ2-7
V gene: TRBV5-1

CDR3 protein: CASSFVGPGANVLTF
CDR3 DNA: TGTGCCAGCAGTTTTGTGGGACCCGGGGCCAACGTCCTGACTTTC
D gene: -
clone size: -
J gene: TRBJ2-6
V gene: TRBV12-3/TRBV12-4

CDR3 protein: CASSFRRGQQETQYF
CDR3 DNA: TGTGCCAGCAGCTTCCGCAGGGGGCAACAAGAGACCCAGTACTTC
D gene: TRBD1
clone size: -
J gene: TRBJ2-5
V gene: TRBV11-2

CDR3 protein: CASSPKAFTNNEQFF
CDR3 DNA: TGTGCCAGCAGTCCCAAGGCCTTTACGAACAATGAGCAGTTCTTC
D gene: -
clone size: -
J gene: TRBJ2-1
V gene: TRBV27

CDR3 protein: CASTADSQHGYTF
CDR3 DNA: TGTGCCAGCACAGCAGATTCCCAACATGGCTACACCTTC
D gene: -
clone size: few
J gene: TRBJ1-2
V gene: TRBV6-2/TRBV6-3

CDR3 protein: CSASRDTGELFF
CDR3 DNA: TGCAGTGCTAGTCGTGATACCGGGGAGCTGTTTTTT
D gene: -
clone size: -
J gene: TRBJ2-2
V gene: TRBV20-1

CDR3 protein: CASSNQGSSNQPQHF
CDR3 DNA: TGTGCCAGCAGTAATCAGGGATCGAGCAATCAGCCCCAGCATTTT
D gene: -
clone size: few
J gene: TRBJ1-5
V gene: TRBV6-6

CDR3 protein: CASSLQGIMGNTIYF
CDR3 DNA: TGTGCCAGCAGTTTACAGGGGATAATGGGAAACACCATATATTTT
D gene: -
clone size: -
J gene: TRBJ1-3
V gene: TRBV12-3/TRBV12-4

CDR3 protein: CASSLVTSDTQYF
CDR3 DNA: TGTGCCAGCAGCTTAGTAACTAGCGATACGCAGTATTTT
D gene: -
clone size: -
J gene: TRBJ2-3
V gene: TRBV7-9

CDR3 protein: CSGGLVRGTILPTDTQYF
CDR3 DNA: TGCAGCGGGGGGCTGGTCAGGGGGACCATCCTACCCACAGATACGCAGTATTTT
D gene: TRBD1
clone size: few
J gene: TRBJ2-3
V gene: TRBV29-1

CDR3 protein: CATSSAGDYGEQFF
CDR3 DNA: TGTGCCACCAGCAGTGCGGGAGATTATGGTGAGCAGTTCTTC
D gene: TRBD2
clone size: few
J gene: TRBJ2-1
V gene: TRBV15

CDR3 protein: CASSDETSGVIAEQYF
CDR3 DNA: TGTGCCAGCAGTGATGAGACTAGCGGGGTGATTGCCGAGCAGTACTTC
D gene: TRBD2
clone size: -
J gene: TRBJ2-7
V gene: TRBV6-1

CDR3 protein: CSASGGGSYNGQFF
CDR3 DNA: TGCAGTGCTAGCGGGGGGGGCTCCTACAATGGGCAGTTCTTC
D gene: TRBD2
clone size: -
J gene: TRBJ2-1
V gene: TRBV20-1

CDR3 protein: CASSFSTTSTDTQYF
CDR3 DNA: TGTGCCAGCAGCTTTAGTACAACCAGCACAGATACGCAGTATTTT
D gene: -
clone size: -
J gene: TRBJ2-3
V gene: TRBV7-2